One sample yielded the 10 T cell receptor beta chains listed below, sequenced in a study of T-cell memory formation after mild COVID-19. TCRdb ran MiXCR on the 5' RACE reads and lists one entry per CDR3 protein. Of 350,000 to 450,000 distinct CDR3 sequences listed, around 20% are singletons. The sequencing sample was made of PBMCs or a T cell subset sorted from them (not recorded which). The source is an adult woman who had mild COVID-19 (a few samples of this study predate the infection). Cell type and time point are not known.

The chain joins TRBV7-3 to TRBJ2-1; TRBD2 matches at 8 bases. Germline V gene sequence: CDR1 SGHTA, CDR2 FQGTGA. V trimming: 1 base; J trimming: 7 bases; junction bases outside the gene matches: 6. The CDR3 contains 15 residues. The CDR3 region has the DNA TGTGCCAGCAGCTTAATACGGGGGGGCCAAAATGAGCAGTTCTTC. Translation gives CASSLIRGGQNEQFF.

The sample holds many counts of this clonotype. The CDR3 DNA reads as TGTGCCAGCACCGTACAGGGGTTCACTGAAGCTTTCTTT. Translating gives CASTVQGFTEAFF. The chain has TRBV6-5 and TRBJ1-1, with 7 bases identical to TRBD1. This CDR3 comprises 13 residues. Germline V gene lookup returns CDR1 MNHEY and CDR2 SVGAGI. J was trimmed by 4 bases and V by 7 bases; bases with no gene match: 6.

This clonotype came up a few times. The V call is TRBV11-2, the J call TRBJ2-2; 8 bases agree with TRBD1. Germline V gives CDR1 SGHAT, CDR2 FQNNGV. V lost 3 bases, J lost 6 bases, and 6 bases stayed unmatched. The CDR3 is made up of 15 amino acids. The CDR3 DNA follows: TGTGCCAGCAGCTTCCAGGGGGCTTGGTCCGGGGAGCTGTTTTTT. The encoded protein is CASSFQGAWSGELFF.

This clonotype was observed a handful of times. For the CDR3, the DNA is TGTGCCAGCAGCTTGCAGGGGTCCTTACTCACAGATACGCAGTATTTT. Translating gives CASSLQGSLLTDTQYF. This chain uses TRBV7-9 with TRBJ2-3; possible D gene TRBD1, 6 bases. This CDR3 spans 16 amino acids. The V end lost 3 bases, the J end lost 2 bases, and 15 bases lay between the germline ends. Per germline, CDR1 SEHNR and CDR2 FQNEAQ (reference sequence). Using reference TRBV7-9 and TRBJ2-3 for the parts outside the CDR3, the full variable domain is DTGVSQNPRHKITKRGQNVTFRCDPISEHNRLYWYRQTLGQGPEFLTYFQNEAQLEKSRLLSDRFSAERPKGSFSTLEIQRTEQGDSAMYLCASSLQGSLLTDTQYFGPGTRLTVL.

The gene calls are TRBV7-3 and TRBJ2-1; 7 bases match TRBD2. Trimming removed 5 bases from V and 8 bases from J; junction bases left unmatched: 15. The CDR3 consists of 16 residues. Germline CDR1 and CDR2: SGHTA and FQGTGA. DNA for the CDR3: TGTGCCAGCAGCCCTAACTCGGTGGCGGGAGTCGATGAGCAGTTCTTC. It specifies CASSPNSVAGVDEQFF.

V usage is TRBV20-1 and J usage is TRBJ2-3; D is unresolved. This CDR3 is 15 amino acids long. V was trimmed by 0 bases and J by 1 base, leaving 11 bases between them. Per germline, CDR1 DFQATT and CDR2 SNEGSKA (reference sequence). The CDR3 DNA reads as TGCAGTGCTAGAGACCTAGTCATGGGCACAGATACGCAGTATTTT. This sequence encodes CSARDLVMGTDTQYF.

This clonotype has a handful of counts. V is TRBV5-1 and J is TRBJ2-1, with TRBD2 matching over 10 bases. The CDR3 loop spans 19 amino acids. CDR1 is SGHRS and CDR2 is YFSETQ in the germline V gene. V dropped 4 bases and J dropped 7; count of bases not matched to a gene: 20. CDR3 in DNA: TGCGCCAGCAGCCACGAAGACTCCCCACTAGCGGGATTTAAAAATGAGCAGTTCTTC. Protein: CASSHEDSPLAGFKNEQFF.

This clonotype turned up a few times. The V gene is TRBV9, the J gene TRBJ2-1, with 11 bases fitting TRBD2. CDR3 length: 16 residues. Germline CDR1 SGDLS, CDR2 YYNGEE. V lost 4 bases to trimming and J lost 7 bases; unmatched junction nucleotides: 10. CDR3 bases: TGTGCCAGCAGCTCTTCGGGACTAGCGGCGCCTAATGAGCAGTTCTTC. It specifies CASSSSGLAAPNEQFF.

This clonotype has just a few counts. The chain is built from TRBV29-1 and TRBJ2-6; possibly TRBD1 for D (6 bases). With 2 bases removed from V and 2 bases from J, the gap between germline ends came to 7 bases. Germline loops: CDR1 SQVTM, CDR2 ANQGSEA. The CDR3 covers 14 residues. CDR3 residues: CSVEPGAGANVLTF. CDR3 nucleotides: TGCAGCGTTGAACCAGGGGCTGGGGCCAACGTCCTGACTTTC.

The CDR3 sequence is CASSSGATGTGATDTQYF. The DNA of the CDR3 is TGCGCCAGCAGCTCCGGTGCAACGGGGACAGGGGCGACAGATACGCAGTATTTT. The chain links TRBV5-1 to TRBJ2-3; 10 bases line up with TRBD1. The CDR3 loop spans 18 amino acids. Germline V gives CDR1 SGHRS, CDR2 YFSETQ. With V trimmed by 3 bases and J by 3 bases, 13 bases remained unmatched.